Below are 14 T cell receptor beta chains sequenced from a single sample in a study of blood T cells in healthy people across ages. For the second PCR, which ran for about 6 to 11 cycles, a sample-barcoded 5' primer and a J-beta primer mix were used. TCRdb ran MiXCR on the 5' RACE reads and lists one entry per CDR3 protein. The table lists over 1,500,000 distinct CDR3 sequences, approximately 39% of them singletons. The sample taken for sequencing was blood. The receptors were gathered from a human donor in good health.

This chain joins TRBV24-1 and TRBJ2-3; a possible D gene is TRBD1 (6 bases). The CDR3 runs 16 residues. The ends were cut back, 1 base at V and 2 bases at J, with 12 bases in the middle. Germline values: CDR1 KGHDR, CDR2 SFDVKD. The CDR3 sequence is CATSDFWGHSTDTQYF. CDR3 DNA sequence: TGTGCCACCAGTGATTTTTGGGGACACTCCACAGATACGCAGTATTTT.

The J gene is TRBJ2-1, the V gene TRBV29-1; perhaps TRBD1 as D (6 bases). Germline CDR1 is SQVTM and CDR2 is ANQGSEA. CDR3 length: 14 amino acids. The V gene lost 3 bases and the J gene lost 5 bases, with 14 bases spanning the gap. The CDR3 loop reads CSVERGIRDNEQFF. As DNA, the CDR3 is TGCAGCGTTGAGAGGGGGATCAGGGACAATGAGCAGTTCTTC.

This clonotype has more than one count but fewer than ten. DNA of the CDR3: TGTGCCAGCAGCTTGAAAACGGGGGGCCACGGGGAGACCCAGTACTTC. Residues: CASSLKTGGHGETQYF. The rearrangement joins TRBV7-2 to TRBJ2-5, with a weak D call TRBD2 (7 bases). Per the germline V gene, CDR1 is SGHTA and CDR2 is FQGNSA. Trimming took off 3 bases at V and 5 bases at J, with 19 bases between the two ends. The length of the CDR3 is 16 residues.

This clonotype showed up many times. The genes are TRBV7-2 and TRBJ2-3, with D uncertain. Germline values: CDR1 SGHTA, CDR2 FQGNSA. This CDR3 comprises 16 residues. V lost 1 base, J lost 0 bases, and 11 bases lay in between. DNA for the CDR3: TGTGCCAGCAGCTTAGTGGGTGGGATAAGCACAGATACGCAGTATTTT. It translates to CASSLVGGISTDTQYF.

Worth noting for this clonotype: This CDR3 fails to terminate in the conserved phenylalanine or tryptophan, so it likely reflects a read error. The chain is built from TRBV5-1 and TRBJ1-1; D is undetermined. Germline assignment: CDR1 SGHRS and CDR2 YFSETQ. V lost 5 bases, J lost 4 bases, and 24 bases lay in between. This CDR3 is 17 amino acids long. The CDR3 DNA follows: TGCGCCAGCAGTAATAGCGGCGCGAACGTTGAGAGCACTGAAGCTTTCGTT. As protein: CASSNSGANVESTEAFV.

In this sample, this clonotype turned up a few times. This chain joins TRBV13 and TRBJ1-1; 9 bases are shared with TRBD1. CDR3 length: 15 amino acids. Germline V gene sequence: CDR1 PRHDT, CDR2 FYEKMQ (reference sequence). With V trimmed by 3 bases and J by 0 bases, 2 bases remained unmatched. In DNA, the CDR3 is TGTGCCAGCAGCTTTAGGGACAGGGTGAACACTGAAGCTTTCTTT. Translation: CASSFRDRVNTEAFF.

A word on this clonotype: It may be a read error: a sequence one base away is much more abundant. V gene TRBV12-3 or TRBV12-4 combines with J gene TRBJ2-4; no reliable D call. This CDR3 is built from 15 residues. Here the CDR3 DNA reads TGTGCCAGCTCCTTTGGGGTTTTAGCCAAAAACGTTCAGTACTTC. It encodes CASSFGVLAKNVQYF.

The chain carries TRBV4-2 and TRBJ1-5; a possible D gene is TRBD1 (5 bases). V was shortened by 3 bases and J by 4 bases, with 13 bases between the two germline ends. Germline assignment: CDR1 LGHNA and CDR2 YNFKEQ. The CDR3 contains 15 residues. The CDR3, as DNA: TGTGCCAGCAGCCAGGGGGACCCTCTAAATCAGCCCCAGCATTTT. It encodes CASSQGDPLNQPQHF.

This clonotype was seen more than once but under ten times. The rearrangement links TRBV12-3 or TRBV12-4 to TRBJ1-2; maybe TRBD1 (6 bases). The CDR3 is made up of 12 amino acids. V was pared by 8 bases and J by 8 bases, with 15 bases between. CDR3 in DNA: TGTGCCAGCTCTTCTGGGGGGGGCGGCTACACCTTC. Its translation: CASSSGGGGYTF.

This sequence joins TRBV20-1 and TRBJ1-5; weak D call: TRBD1 (5 bases). Trimming cost V 6 bases and J 0 bases, with 15 bases left between them. Germline lookup yields CDR1 DFQATT and CDR2 SNEGSKA (reference sequence). This CDR3 region has 15 residues. The CDR3 sequence is CSAEGRHYSNQPQHF. CDR3 in DNA: TGCAGTGCGGAGGGGCGGCATTATAGCAATCAGCCCCAGCATTTT.

The V and J genes are TRBV25-1 and TRBJ2-3; D uncertain. This CDR3 is built from 10 residues. Germline V gene lookup returns CDR1 MGHDK and CDR2 SYGVNS. Trimming removed 10 bases at V and 2 bases at J, with 4 bases between. The CDR3 loop reads CATITDTQYF. The CDR3 region has the DNA TGTGCCACCATCACAGATACGCAGTATTTT.

V usage is TRBV7-2 and J usage is TRBJ2-3, with 8 bases identical to TRBD2. The germline V gene encodes CDR1 SGHTA and CDR2 FQGNSA. V was clipped by 1 base and J by 5 bases; unmatched bases: 5. The CDR3 contains 15 residues. CDR3 protein: CASSLEAGVRDTQYF. CDR3 coding DNA: TGTGCCAGCAGCTTAGAAGCGGGGGTACGAGATACGCAGTATTTT.

A few counts support this clonotype. The J gene is TRBJ2-5, the V gene TRBV6-2 or TRBV6-3; 7 bases map to TRBD1. CDR1 is MNHEY and CDR2 is SVGEGT in the germline V gene. This CDR3 spans 14 amino acids. With V trimmed by 5 bases and J by 5 bases, 8 bases remained unmatched. CDR3 sequence reads: CASSAQGNGETQYF. CDR3 DNA: TGTGCCAGCAGTGCACAGGGGAACGGCGAGACCCAGTACTTC.

CDR3: CASSPLGGWSTEAFF. The CDR3 bases are TGCGCCAGCAGCCCCCTGGGGGGTTGGAGCACTGAAGCTTTCTTT. The J gene is TRBJ1-1, the V gene TRBV4-1; D is possibly TRBD1 (5 bases). The germline CDR1 and CDR2 sequences are MGHRA and YSYEKL. The CDR3 totals 15 residues. The ends were cut back, 4 bases at V and 4 bases at J, with 16 bases in the middle.